The present entry profiles one TCR beta chain with its context. Its antigen is currently not known. The record has no base qualities; no much larger clone is one base away. The CDR3 runs 16 residues from the cysteine to the phenylalanine. CDR3 DNA only is kept here, 48 bases in frame from base 1. Here V drops 2 bases and J drops 4 bases, and the junction holds 5 bases not matched to any gene. The germline V gene supplies CDR1 SGHRS and CDR2 YFSETQ. These data originate in a study of T-cell memory formation after mild COVID-19 (dated by TCRdb to 2020 to 2023). Regarding the complete study: TCR sequence clusters from the two donors were found to be largely donor specific. T-cell clones expanding and contracting after mild COVID-19 in a couple of donors were tracked by longitudinal TCRalpha and TCRbeta repertoire sequencing. Two young, previously healthy adult volunteers, one female and one male, were included in the cohort. Overall study outcomes, separate from this receptor: Clones that contracted from day 15 to 85 showed balanced CD4/CD8 phenotypes, whereas a second wave of clones that expanded from day 15 to 37 leaned towards CD4+. Some responding clones were detected in pre-infection memory, suggesting pre-existing cross-reactive memory T cells joined the SARS-CoV-2 response. The study covered only two mild cases, and larger cohorts including severe cases with pre-infection samples were considered necessary. Whether the second-wave clones peaking on day 37 were SARS-CoV-2 specific was not confirmed. Contracting CD4+ clones appeared mostly in the CM and EM memory subsets, whereas CD8+ clones were enriched in EMRA.

These reads were obtained on an Illumina NovaSeq 6000. TCRalpha and TCRbeta cDNA libraries were built by 5'RACE with constant-segment primers, adding sample barcodes and unique molecular identifiers. Trizol reagent was used to extract RNA from every sample. Library amplification was performed in two PCR steps, and a second sample barcode and Illumina TruSeq adapters were introduced in the second step. Sequencing of libraries was performed on an Illumina NovaSeq with 2 x 150 bp paired-end reads. As for the original processing: The reads were demultiplexed and collapsed into UMI-guided consensus sequences using migec v1.2.7. Using mixcr v2.1.11, the UMI consensuses were aligned to TRA and TRB V and J templates and assembled into clonotypes. A clonotype was counted as expanded or contracted only if both edgeR and NoisET called the change significant, with noise models trained on biological replicates. For edgeR calls, the cutoffs were a false discovery rate-adjusted p below 0.01 and a log2 fold-change threshold of 1. As an exploratory analysis of dynamics, max-normalized trajectories of the 1000 most abundant clonotypes were examined by PCA with hierarchical clustering. Separately sequenced CD4+ and CD8+ repertoires were used to assign a CD4 or CD8 phenotype to each responding clone. TCRdb ran its own pipeline on the public reads, namely fastp trimming at Q25 and MiXCR clone calling, and kept in-frame beta chains. Rows merge per CDR3 protein into single entries with the most common DNA and genes. Here the V and J calls rest on TCRdb's processing, not on the authors' analysis. This sample lists around 370,000 distinct CDR3 sequences; roughly 21% were detected once. Jointly, the top ten make up under 15% of the sample.

Ficoll-Paque density gradient centrifugation was the method used to isolate PBMCs. The rearranged segments are TRBV5-1 and TRBJ2-3, and TRBD2 matches 12 of the central bases. The TCR comes from an adult woman who had mild COVID-19 (a few samples of this study predate the infection). The sample titles of this study are shuffled in the database, so cell type and time point are left out; the donor was told from shared clones. Sequencing input: PBMCs or a T cell subset sorted from them (not recorded which). CDR3 protein: CASSFRTSGIADTQYF. The DNA is TGCGCCAGCAGCTTCCGGACTAGCGGGATCGCAGATACGCAGTATTTT.